A selection of T cell receptor beta chains follows, all from one sample in a study of blood T cell repertoires in COVID-19. Method: immunoSEQ multiplex PCR; TCRdb's copy keeps in-frame clones and lacks some. This sample has roughly 450,000 clones, with around 90% found just once. The sample comprised PBMCs or T cells enriched from blood (not recorded which). These receptors came from a man aged 18 to 30 who had recovered from COVID-19. CDR3s include the opening cysteine and the closing phenylalanine or tryptophan. The order of the fields is CDR3 protein, CDR3 DNA, J gene, V gene, D gene, clone size. The D gene is left open where the match is weak. A row's size may be missing; if present it is once, few, many or a size class.

cdr3_aa: CASAGGTDTQYF; cdr3_nt: TGTGCCAGCGCGGGGGGCACAGATACGCAGTATTTT; j_call: TRBJ2-3; v_call: TRBV6-6; d_call: TRBD2; clone_size: .
cdr3_aa: CASSSRGARTEAFF; cdr3_nt: TGTGCCAGCAGCTCCCGGGGGGCGAGGACTGAAGCTTTCTTT; j_call: TRBJ1-1; v_call: TRBV9; d_call: .; clone_size: .
cdr3_aa: CASMTDRGRNNEQFF; cdr3_nt: TGTGCCAGCATGACGGACAGGGGGCGCAACAATGAGCAGTTCTTC; j_call: TRBJ2-1; v_call: TRBV3-1/TRBV3-2; d_call: TRBD1; clone_size: .
cdr3_aa: CASSLGSGTGGTEAFF; cdr3_nt: TGTGCCAGCAGCTTAGGTTCCGGGACAGGGGGAACTGAAGCTTTCTTT; j_call: TRBJ1-1; v_call: TRBV7-9; d_call: TRBD1; clone_size: .
cdr3_aa: CASSPQLYFDEQFF; cdr3_nt: TGTGCCAGCAGTCCCCAGTTGTATTTTGATGAGCAGTTCTTC; j_call: TRBJ2-1; v_call: TRBV27; d_call: .; clone_size: .
cdr3_aa: CASSEFGHNIQYF; cdr3_nt: TGCGCCAGCAGTGAGTTTGGCCATAACATTCAGTACTTC; j_call: TRBJ2-4; v_call: TRBV10-2; d_call: .; clone_size: .
cdr3_aa: CASSLFIGGAYNEQFF; cdr3_nt: TGTGCCAGCAGCTTGTTTATCGGGGGGGCGTACAATGAGCAGTTCTTC; j_call: TRBJ2-1; v_call: TRBV5-6; d_call: TRBD2; clone_size: .
cdr3_aa: CASTWDSLYGYTF; cdr3_nt: TGTGCCAGCACCTGGGACAGCCTCTATGGCTACACCTTC; j_call: TRBJ1-2; v_call: TRBV12-3/TRBV12-4; d_call: TRBD1; clone_size: .
cdr3_aa: CASSLWPVGDYEQYF; cdr3_nt: TGTGCCAGCAGCTTATGGCCGGTAGGGGACTACGAGCAGTACTTC; j_call: TRBJ2-7; v_call: TRBV11-2; d_call: .; clone_size: .
cdr3_aa: CASSYQGAPLSPQYF; cdr3_nt: TGTGCCAGCAGCTACCAGGGGGCGCCCCTTAGTCCGCAGTATTTT; j_call: TRBJ2-3; v_call: TRBV7-3; d_call: TRBD1; clone_size: once
cdr3_aa: CATSRDRDQHGYTF; cdr3_nt: TGTGCCACCAGCAGAGACAGGGATCAGCATGGCTACACCTTC; j_call: TRBJ1-2; v_call: TRBV15; d_call: .; clone_size: .
cdr3_aa: CASSRAQGANQPQHF; cdr3_nt: TGTGCCAGCAGCCGGGCCCAAGGGGCCAATCAGCCCCAGCATTTT; j_call: TRBJ1-5; v_call: TRBV5-5; d_call: .; clone_size: .
cdr3_aa: CASSQGTGDTEAFF; cdr3_nt: TGTGCCAGCAGCCAGGGGACAGGGGACACTGAAGCTTTCTTT; j_call: TRBJ1-1; v_call: TRBV3-1/TRBV3-2; d_call: TRBD1; clone_size: .
cdr3_aa: CASRPSGGLNTGELFF; cdr3_nt: TGCGCCAGCAGGCCTTCAGGGGGCCTGAACACCGGGGAGCTGTTTTTT; j_call: TRBJ2-2; v_call: TRBV5-1; d_call: TRBD1; clone_size: .